The 5 T cell receptor beta chains listed next were all sequenced from one sample in a study of T cell repertoires in cytomegalovirus infection. TCRdb redid the calling of the reads with MiXCR, one entry per CDR3 protein. The sample shows 200,000 to 250,000 distinct CDR3 sequences, 20% to 25% of them seen only once. Sequencing input: CD8+ T cells from PBMCs. All receptors come from a human donor in good health (CMV status not recorded). Some clones in this sample may be carry-over from other donors' samples.

This clonotype was observed a handful of times. The gene calls are TRBV27 and TRBJ2-1, with 8 bases identical to TRBD2. Trimming removed 4 bases from V and 2 bases from J; junction bases left unmatched: 7. Germline CDR1 is MNHEY and CDR2 is SMNVEV (reference sequence). This CDR3 is 16 amino acids long. The DNA of the CDR3 is TGTGCCAGCAGTTGGTCCCGGGGGGGCACCTACAATGAGCAGTTCTTC. Protein: CASSWSRGGTYNEQFF.

This clonotype has a handful of counts. This rearrangement joins TRBV7-2 to TRBJ1-1; D may be TRBD1 (5 bases). This CDR3 has 14 amino acids. The germline V and J ends were trimmed by 5 bases and 4 bases, with 14 bases remaining between them. Germline V gives CDR1 SGHTA, CDR2 FQGNSA. The DNA of the CDR3 is TGTGCCAGCAGCCCCTGGACGGGGGGCACTGAAGCTTTCTTT. As protein: CASSPWTGGTEAFF. Full variable domain (rest looked up from reference TRBV7-2 and TRBJ1-1): GAGVSQSPSNKVTEKGKDVELRCDPISGHTALYWYRQSLGQGLEFLIYFQGNSAPDKSGLPSDRFSAERTGGSVSTLTIQRTQQEDSAVYLCASSPWTGGTEAFFGQGTRLTVV.

This clonotype is medium-sized within its sample. The V call is TRBV28, the J call TRBJ2-1; no firm D call. This CDR3 has 15 residues. Trimming pared 10 bases from V and 2 bases from J, leaving 18 bases between. Germline V CDR1 and CDR2: MDHEN, SYDVKM. Here the CDR3 DNA reads TGTGCCACAAAACCGGCAGGTGATACCTACAATGAGCAGTTCTTC. It specifies CATKPAGDTYNEQFF.

This sequence joins TRBV5-5 and TRBJ2-5; D is ambiguous. Germline values: CDR1 SGHKS, CDR2 YYEKEE (reference sequence). V was clipped by 0 bases and J by 0 bases, with 6 bases between them. This CDR3 contains 14 residues. CDR3 loop: CASSLVDYQETQYF. Here the CDR3 DNA reads TGTGCCAGCAGCTTGGTAGACTACCAAGAGACCCAGTACTTC. The complete variable domain, with remaining parts taken from reference TRBV5-5 and TRBJ2-5, reads DAGVTQSPTHLIKTRGQQVTLRCSPISGHKSVSWYQQVLGQGPQFIFQYYEKEERGRGNFPDRFSARQFPNYSSELNVNALLLGDSALYLCASSLVDYQETQYFGPGTRLLVL.

The chain links TRBV29-1 to TRBJ1-4; D is possibly TRBD1 (5 bases). V was shortened by 4 bases and J by 4 bases, with 10 bases between the two germline ends. Germline lookup yields CDR1 SQVTM and CDR2 ANQGSEA. This CDR3 contains 13 residues. The CDR3 protein is CSVVRGDNEKLFF. The CDR3 DNA sequence: TGCAGCGTTGTGCGGGGGGATAATGAAAAACTGTTTTTT.